This T cell receptor (beta chain) originates from a study of T cells after yellow fever vaccination. The V gene's germline CDR1 is SGHRS and CDR2 YFSETQ. The CDR3 totals 13 residues. V shed 3 bases, J shed 5 bases, and the junction held 4 bases outside the gene matches. This clonotype was picked up many times. MiXCR, run by TCRdb on the 5' RACE reads, gives a single entry per CDR3 protein. The sample contains 250,000 to 400,000 distinct CDR3 sequences, 4% to 5.5% of which appear only once. The sequence was obtained from a man in his late teens or twenties who received the YFV17D yellow fever vaccine. Sequencing used PBMCs, obtained 15 days after the yellow fever booster vaccination. V and J are TRBV5-1 and TRBJ2-7, with 8 bases lining up with TRBD1. The CDR3 DNA is TGCGCCAGCAGCTGGTCAGGGGGCAACGAGCAGTACTTC. The encoded protein is CASSWSGGNEQYF.